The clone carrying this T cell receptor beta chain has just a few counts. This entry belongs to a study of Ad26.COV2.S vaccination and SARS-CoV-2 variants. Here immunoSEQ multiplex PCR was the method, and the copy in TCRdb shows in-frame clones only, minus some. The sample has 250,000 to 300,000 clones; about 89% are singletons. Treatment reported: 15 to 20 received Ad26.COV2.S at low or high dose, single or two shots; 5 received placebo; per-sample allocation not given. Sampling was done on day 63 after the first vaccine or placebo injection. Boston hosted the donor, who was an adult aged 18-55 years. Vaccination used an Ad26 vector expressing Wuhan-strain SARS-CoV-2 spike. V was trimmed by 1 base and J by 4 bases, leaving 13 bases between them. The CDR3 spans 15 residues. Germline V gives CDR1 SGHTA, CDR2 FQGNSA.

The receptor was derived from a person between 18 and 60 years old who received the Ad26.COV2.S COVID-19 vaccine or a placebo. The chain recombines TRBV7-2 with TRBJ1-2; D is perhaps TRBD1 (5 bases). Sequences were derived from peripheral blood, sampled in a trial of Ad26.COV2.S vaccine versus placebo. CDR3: CASSLVAFQGYGYTF. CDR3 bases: TGTGCCAGCAGCTTAGTAGCCTTTCAGGGCTATGGCTACACCTTC.